Here is one T cell receptor beta chain with its context. CDR3 length: 16 residues. Germline CDR1 reads MNHGY; CDR2 reads SVAAGI. V was pared by 3 bases and J by 4 bases, with 8 bases of the junction left unmatched. This specimen belongs to a study of glioma-infiltrating T cells. Across the whole study: Sequencing aimed for roughly 4.5- to 11-fold coverage of some 1.1 million peripheral T cells.

The iRepertoire nested amplicon-rescue multiplex PCR amplified TCR alpha and beta CDR3s from RNA. TCRdb called the multiplex PCR reads again in MiXCR, with one record for every CDR3 protein. This repertoire shows a few hundred thousand distinct CDR3 sequences, roughly two fifths found once; its top ten account for about 12%. The sample consisted of glioma tissue, nonneoplastic brain tissue, or PBMCs (not recorded which). The V gene is TRBV6-9, the J gene TRBJ2-7; TRBD2 matches 11 bases. The clonotype originates from a human donor with low-grade glioma or glioblastoma, undergoing nonglioma brain surgery, or in good health (not recorded which). The CDR3 is CASSYVGLAGGYEQYF. CDR3 nucleotides: TGTGCCAGCAGTTACGTCGGACTAGCGGGCGGATACGAGCAGTACTTC.